Shown below are 21 T cell receptor beta chains from a single sample sequenced in a study of T cells after yellow fever vaccination. Via MiXCR, TCRdb re-called the 5' RACE reads, giving one row per CDR3 protein. The sample records hundreds of thousands of distinct CDR3 sequences, approximately 16% being singletons. Sequencing was performed on PBMCs, taken about 5 days after the first yellow fever vaccination. The origin of the receptors is a man between 18 and 35 years old who received the YFV17D yellow fever vaccine.

CDR3 coding DNA: TGTGCCAGCAGTCCCGCCCGAGGGGGTCGGGATGAAAAACTGTTTTTT. Protein: CASSPARGGRDEKLFF. V gene TRBV12-3 or TRBV12-4 combines with J gene TRBJ1-4, with a weak D call TRBD1 (6 bases). V lost 5 bases and J 6 bases, leaving 19 bases between the germline ends. The CDR3 has 16 amino acids.

This clonotype has a handful of counts. The chain is built from TRBV7-8 and TRBJ2-3; 9 bases are a match to TRBD2. After removal of 10 bases from V and 7 bases from J, the junction contained 24 bases not matched to a gene. CDR3 length: 18 residues. Germline values: CDR1 SGHVS, CDR2 FQNEAQ. CDR3 in amino acids: CATRQLRARGGRLYTQYF. For the CDR3, the DNA is TGTGCCACCAGGCAGCTTAGAGCGCGGGGGGGCAGATTATATACGCAGTATTTT.

The table lists this clonotype with a few counts. The genes are TRBV12-3 or TRBV12-4 and TRBJ2-2, with D possibly being TRBD1 (6 bases). With 6 bases removed from V and 4 bases from J, the gap between germline ends came to 15 bases. The CDR3 is 15 amino acids. CDR3 sequence: CASRRMGTSTGELFF. CDR3 nucleotide sequence: TGTGCCAGCAGACGTATGGGGACAAGCACCGGGGAGCTGTTTTTT.

V usage is TRBV3-1 and J usage is TRBJ2-1, with unresolved D. Germline V gene lookup returns CDR1 LGHDT and CDR2 YNNKEL (reference sequence). V was shortened by 0 bases and J by 4 bases, with 7 bases between the two germline ends. The CDR3 runs to 14 residues. The CDR3 DNA reads as TGTGCCAGCAGCCAAGAGACCAAGTACAATGAGCAGTTCTTC. Encoded protein: CASSQETKYNEQFF.

This chain uses TRBV9 with TRBJ2-5, with 8 bases identical to TRBD1. The J segment lost 5 bases and the V segment lost 1 base, leaving 7 bases of the junction unmatched. The CDR3 runs to 15 residues. Germline loops: CDR1 SGDLS, CDR2 YYNGEE. CDR3 sequence (DNA): TGTGCCAGCAGCGTATACGGGACAGGACGGGAGACCCAGTACTTC. This codes for CASSVYGTGRETQYF.

This chain joins TRBV5-6 and TRBJ1-3; no firm D call. Trimming removed 2 bases from V and 0 bases from J, with 12 bases in between. Germline CDR1 and CDR2: SGHDT and YYEEEE. The CDR3 contains 16 residues. CDR3 sequence reads: CASSLPDGTSGNTIYF. CDR3 in DNA: TGTGCCAGCAGCTTACCGGACGGAACCTCTGGAAACACCATATATTTT.

The chain has TRBV7-9 and TRBJ1-1; D unclear. The V gene lost 3 bases and the J gene lost 1 base, with 6 bases spanning the gap. Germline V gene data show CDR1 as SEHNR and CDR2 as FQNEAQ (reference sequence). The CDR3 loop spans 13 amino acids. CDR3 region: CASSFYRNTEAFF. The DNA for the CDR3 is TGTGCCAGCAGCTTTTACAGGAACACTGAAGCTTTCTTT.

The chain uses TRBV21-1 and TRBJ2-4; no check of the table's D call, TRBD1, against the DNA was made. TRBV21-1 is labeled a pseudogene. CDR3 length: 17 amino acids. This chain's CDR3 is CASSPFQGAVAKNIQYF. The CDR3 nucleotides are TGTGCCAGCAGCCCCTTCCAGGGGGCTGTAGCCAAAAACATTCAGTACTTC.

This clonotype has only a few counts. The chain recombines TRBV5-1 with TRBJ2-1; 10 nucleotides match TRBD1. This CDR3 comprises 16 residues. Germline CDR1 and CDR2: SGHRS and YFSETQ. V shed 0 bases and J 12 bases; nucleotides not matched to a gene: 12. The CDR3 is CASSLEGTGAVRGQFF. DNA for the CDR3: TGCGCCAGCAGCTTGGAGGGGACAGGGGCCGTTCGAGGGCAGTTCTTC. The full variable domain, with the rest looked up from reference TRBV5-1 and TRBJ2-1, is KAGVTQTPRYLIKTRGQQVTLSCSPISGHRSVSWYQQTPGQGLQFLFEYFSETQRNKGNFPGRFSGRQFSNSRSEMNVSTLELGDSALYLCASSLEGTGAVRGQFFGPGTRLTVL.

The rearrangement uses TRBV12-3 or TRBV12-4 and TRBJ2-1, with a weak D call TRBD2 (6 bases). Deletions cut 3 bases from V and 5 bases from J, with 14 bases between. This CDR3 has 15 amino acids. CDR3: CASSLRGATHNEQFF. The CDR3 DNA reads TGTGCCAGCAGTTTGCGGGGCGCGACGCACAATGAGCAGTTCTTC.

The chain has TRBV20-1 and TRBJ2-7; possibly TRBD2 for D (6 bases). Germline lookup yields CDR1 DFQATT and CDR2 SNEGSKA (reference sequence). This CDR3 has 13 residues. Trimming removed 3 bases from V and 5 bases from J, with 14 bases in between. CDR3 protein: CSASIGGAHEQYV. CDR3 nucleotides: TGCAGTGCTAGTATCGGCGGGGCCCACGAGCAGTACGTC.

The chain joins TRBV30 to TRBJ1-3; a weak D match, TRBD1 (5 bases). The CDR3 loop spans 15 amino acids. Germline loops: CDR1 GTSNPN, CDR2 SVGIG (reference sequence). V lost 3 bases to trimming and J lost 2 bases, with 14 bases between them. The CDR3 sequence is CAWRRGGEAGNTIYF. The CDR3 DNA is TGTGCCTGGAGACGTGGAGGGGAGGCTGGAAACACCATATATTTT.

This clonotype has more than one count but fewer than ten. This chain connects TRBV2 to TRBJ1-1; 9 bases map to TRBD1. V lost 5 bases, J lost 6 bases, and 10 bases stayed unmatched. This CDR3 is built from 15 residues. The germline V gene has CDR1 SNHLY and CDR2 FYNNEI. The CDR3 DNA sequence: TGTGCCAGCAGTTCACGACAGGGGGACCTTGCTGAAGCTTTCTTT. It translates to CASSSRQGDLAEAFF. The whole variable domain, remainder taken from reference TRBV2 and TRBJ1-1, is EPEVTQTPSHQVTQMGQEVILRCVPISNHLYFYWYRQILGQKVEFLVSFYNNEISEKSEIFDDQFSVERPDGSNFTLKIRSTKLEDSAMYFCASSSRQGDLAEAFFGQGTRLTVV.

This chain links TRBV25-1 with TRBJ2-6, with 7 bases matching TRBD1. The V and J ends lost 2 bases and 4 bases, in that order; junction bases with no gene match: 8. The CDR3 covers 17 residues. Germline V gene sequence: CDR1 MGHDK, CDR2 SYGVNS. CDR3 coding DNA: TGTGCCAGCAGTGAAGACAGGGCAGTCGGGGGGGCCAACGTCCTGACTTTC. Translating gives CASSEDRAVGGANVLTF.

This sequence joins TRBV13 and TRBJ2-3; 9 nucleotides match TRBD2. CDR3 size: 15 residues. The V gene end was trimmed by 1 base and the J gene end by 4 bases; junction bases not matched to a gene: 3. CDR1 and CDR2 (germline): PRHDT, FYEKMQ (reference sequence). The CDR3 bases are TGTGCCAGCAGCTTAGATCTAGCGGGGTCAGATACGCAGTATTTT. Translating gives CASSLDLAGSDTQYF.

This clonotype was seen a few times. The genes are TRBV6-4 and TRBJ1-1; TRBD1 matches 12 bases. CDR1 and CDR2 (germline): MRHNA, SNTAGT. The CDR3 is 12 residues long. V shed 6 bases and J 10 bases; nucleotides not matched to a gene: 3. CDR3 nucleotides: TGTGCCAGCAGAGGGACAGGGGGCAGAGCTTTCTTT. This translates into CASRGTGGRAFF.

The CDR3 spells CASSPGDGRYEQYF. Here the CDR3 DNA reads TGTGCCAGCAGTCCAGGGGACGGGCGCTACGAGCAGTACTTC. This chain connects TRBV27 to TRBJ2-7; maybe TRBD1 (6 bases). The CDR3 runs to 14 residues. V was clipped by 5 bases and J by 3 bases, with 14 bases between them. Germline assignment: CDR1 MNHEY and CDR2 SMNVEV (reference sequence).

This clonotype was seen a handful of times. This chain uses TRBV7-2 with TRBJ2-1; the D gene could be TRBD1 or TRBD2 (5 bases each). V lost 6 bases to trimming and J lost 9 bases, with 15 bases between them. This CDR3 has 13 residues. CDR1 and CDR2 from the germline V gene are SGHTA and FQGNSA. CDR3 DNA sequence: TGTGCCAGCAGGGGACGGTCTAGTGGTGAGCAGTTCTTC. This translates into CASRGRSSGEQFF.

This sequence joins TRBV4-2 and TRBJ1-1, with no clear D. The CDR3 sequence is 16 residues long. With 4 bases removed from V and 3 bases from J, the gap between germline ends came to 18 bases. The germline V gene encodes CDR1 LGHNA and CDR2 YNFKEQ. The CDR3, as DNA: TGTGCCAGCAGCCCCTTACTTGGGGAAATTGACACTGAAGCTTTCTTT. Translation gives CASSPLLGEIDTEAFF.

This chain connects TRBV12-3 or TRBV12-4 to TRBJ2-2; D may be TRBD2 (5 bases). This CDR3 has 17 residues. Trimming cost V 2 bases and J 6 bases, with 19 bases left between them. The CDR3 is CASSLWEWIGGPGELFF. Written as DNA, the CDR3 is TGTGCCAGCAGTTTATGGGAGTGGATCGGCGGCCCCGGGGAGCTGTTTTTT.

This clonotype was seen more than once but under ten times. The V gene is TRBV6-2 or TRBV6-3, the J gene TRBJ2-7; D might be TRBD2 (5 bases). The CDR3 extends over 14 amino acids. The germline V gene encodes CDR1 MNHEY and CDR2 SVGEGT. V lost 2 bases to trimming and J lost 7 bases, with 15 bases between them. The CDR3 region is CASSYLEETGEQYV. The CDR3 DNA reads TGTGCCAGCAGTTACCTGGAGGAGACTGGGGAGCAGTACGTC.